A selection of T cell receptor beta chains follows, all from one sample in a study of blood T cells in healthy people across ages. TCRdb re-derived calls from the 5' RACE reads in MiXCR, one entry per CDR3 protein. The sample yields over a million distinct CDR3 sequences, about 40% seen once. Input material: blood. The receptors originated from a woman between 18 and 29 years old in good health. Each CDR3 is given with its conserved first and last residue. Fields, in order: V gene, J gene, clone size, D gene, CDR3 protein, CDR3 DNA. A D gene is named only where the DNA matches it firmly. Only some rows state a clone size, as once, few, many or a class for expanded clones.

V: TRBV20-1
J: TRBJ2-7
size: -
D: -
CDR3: CSARIFRELSYEQYF
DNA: TGCAGTGCTAGGATATTCCGGGAACTGTCCTACGAGCAGTACTTC

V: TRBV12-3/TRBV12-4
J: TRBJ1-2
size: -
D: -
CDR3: CASSPGQLADYGYTF
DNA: TGTGCCAGCAGTCCCGGACAGTTAGCTGACTATGGCTACACCTTC

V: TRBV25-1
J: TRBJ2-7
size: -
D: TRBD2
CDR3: CASSPPTSGGYAQYF
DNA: TGTGCCAGCAGTCCACCCACTAGCGGGGGGTACGCGCAGTACTTC

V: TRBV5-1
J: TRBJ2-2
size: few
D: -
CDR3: CASSLDRPTGELFF
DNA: TGCGCCAGCAGCTTGGACAGGCCCACCGGGGAGCTGTTTTTT

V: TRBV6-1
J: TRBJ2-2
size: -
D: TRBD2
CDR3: CASSGTSGGARTGELFF
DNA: TGTGCCAGCAGTGGGACTAGCGGGGGGGCCCGAACCGGGGAGCTGTTTTTT

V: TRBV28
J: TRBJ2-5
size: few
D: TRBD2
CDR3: CATKAGLAGLQETQYF
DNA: TGTGCCACCAAAGCAGGACTAGCGGGGCTCCAAGAGACCCAGTACTTC

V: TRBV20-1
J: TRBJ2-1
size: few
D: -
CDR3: CSALGGAGGSSYNEQFF
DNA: TGCAGTGCCCTCGGGGGAGCGGGTGGAAGCTCCTACAATGAGCAGTTCTTC

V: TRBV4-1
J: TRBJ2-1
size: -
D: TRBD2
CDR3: CASSRASGGNEQFF
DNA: TGCGCCAGCAGCCGAGCTAGCGGGGGGAATGAGCAGTTCTTC

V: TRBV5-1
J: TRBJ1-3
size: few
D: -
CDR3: CASSPDGLALPSGNTIYF
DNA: TGCGCCAGCAGCCCGGACGGACTTGCACTCCCCTCTGGAAACACCATATATTTT

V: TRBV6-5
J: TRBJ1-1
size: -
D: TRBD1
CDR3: CATIQGEFGTEAFF
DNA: TGTGCCACCATCCAGGGGGAGTTTGGGACTGAAGCTTTCTTT

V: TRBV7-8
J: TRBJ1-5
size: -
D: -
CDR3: CASSLIAGDNQPQHF
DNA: TGTGCCAGCAGCTTAATAGCAGGGGACAATCAGCCCCAGCATTTT

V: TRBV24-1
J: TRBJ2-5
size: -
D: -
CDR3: CATSEGSGTQYF
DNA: TGTGCCACCAGTGAAGGCTCCGGGACGCAGTACTTC

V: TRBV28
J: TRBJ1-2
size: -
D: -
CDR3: CASRSWDKTFHGYTF
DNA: TGTGCCAGCAGGAGCTGGGACAAAACGTTCCATGGCTACACCTTC

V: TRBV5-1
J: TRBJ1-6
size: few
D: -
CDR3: CASSLDVGSNSPLHF
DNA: TGCGCCAGCAGTTTGGACGTAGGTTCCAATTCACCCCTCCACTTT

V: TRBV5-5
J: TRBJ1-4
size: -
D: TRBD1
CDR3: CASSTRDRGLFQEKLFF
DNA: TGTGCCAGCAGCACCCGGGACAGGGGGCTATTTCAGGAAAAACTGTTTTTT

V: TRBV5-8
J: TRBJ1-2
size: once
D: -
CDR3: CASSLAPAVHGYTF
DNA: TGTGCCAGCAGCTTGGCCCCGGCAGTGCATGGCTACACCTTC

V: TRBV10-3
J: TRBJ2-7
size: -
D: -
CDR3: CAISDRAQEPQYF
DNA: TGTGCCATCAGCGACCGAGCCCAGGAACCCCAGTACTTC

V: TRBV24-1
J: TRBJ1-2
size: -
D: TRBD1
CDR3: CATSDPGQGKGNYGYTF
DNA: TGTGCCACCAGTGATCCCGGACAGGGGAAAGGGAACTATGGCTACACCTTC

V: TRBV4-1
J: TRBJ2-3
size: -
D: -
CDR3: CASSPPRDAISTDTQYF
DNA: TGCGCCAGCAGCCCCCCGAGGGACGCAATTAGCACAGATACGCAGTATTTT

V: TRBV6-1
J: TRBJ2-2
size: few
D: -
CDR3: CASSEVTVTGELFF
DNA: TGTGCCAGCAGTGAAGTTACAGTCACCGGGGAGCTGTTTTTT

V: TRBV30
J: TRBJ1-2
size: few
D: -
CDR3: CAWTAFYGYTF
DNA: TGTGCCTGGACCGCCTTTTATGGCTACACCTTC

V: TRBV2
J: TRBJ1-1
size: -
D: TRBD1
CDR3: CASRDWTGENTEAFF
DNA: TGTGCCAGCAGGGATTGGACAGGGGAGAACACTGAAGCTTTCTTT

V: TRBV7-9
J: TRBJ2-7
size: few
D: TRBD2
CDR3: CASSSSTLAVHSYEQYF
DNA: TGTGCCAGCAGCTCAAGCACCCTAGCGGTTCACTCCTACGAGCAGTACTTC

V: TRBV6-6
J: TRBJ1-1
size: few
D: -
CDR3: CASSWGREEAFF
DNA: TGTGCCAGCAGTTGGGGGCGGGAGGAAGCTTTCTTT

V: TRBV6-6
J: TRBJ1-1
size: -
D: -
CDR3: CASSYLWGKGTEAFF
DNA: TGTGCCAGCAGTTATCTCTGGGGAAAAGGAACTGAAGCTTTCTTT

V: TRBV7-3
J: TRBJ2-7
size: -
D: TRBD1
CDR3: CASSLNPSSFDRVYEQYF
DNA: TGTGCCAGCAGCTTAAACCCATCCTCATTCGACAGGGTCTACGAGCAGTACTTC

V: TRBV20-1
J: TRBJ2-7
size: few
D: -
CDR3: CSARNPEVTAYEQYF
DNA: TGCAGTGCTAGAAATCCCGAAGTGACGGCCTACGAGCAGTACTTC

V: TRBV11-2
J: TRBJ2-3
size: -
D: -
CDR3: CASRNSHRTSTDTQYF
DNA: TGTGCCAGCAGAAACTCCCACCGTACCTCCACAGATACGCAGTATTTT

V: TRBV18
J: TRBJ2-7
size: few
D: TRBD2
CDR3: CASSPGLAGEGEQYF
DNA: TGTGCCAGCTCACCGGGACTAGCGGGAGAGGGCGAGCAGTACTTC

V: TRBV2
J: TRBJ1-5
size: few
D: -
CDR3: CASSEGRTSNQPQHF
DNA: TGTGCCAGCAGTGAAGGCAGGACTAGCAATCAGCCCCAGCATTTT

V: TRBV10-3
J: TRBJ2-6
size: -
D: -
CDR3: CATQGSGANVLTF
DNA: TGTGCCACGCAGGGCTCTGGGGCCAACGTCCTGACTTTC

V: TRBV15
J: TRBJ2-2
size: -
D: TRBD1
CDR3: CATTDRGWTGELFF
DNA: TGTGCCACCACGGACAGGGGGTGGACCGGGGAGCTGTTTTTT

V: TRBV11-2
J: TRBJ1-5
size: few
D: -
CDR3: CASSLSPKGSSPVRTAGQPQHF
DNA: TGTGCCAGCAGCTTATCCCCAAAAGGATCCTCGCCCGTGAGGACCGCAGGTCAGCCCCAGCATTTT

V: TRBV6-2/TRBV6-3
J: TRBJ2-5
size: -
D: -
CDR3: CASSYLPLGTQYF
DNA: TGTGCCAGCAGTTACCTGCCCCTCGGGACCCAGTACTTC

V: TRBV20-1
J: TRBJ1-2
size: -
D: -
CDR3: CSARDEGSRRGYTF
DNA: TGCAGTGCTAGAGATGAGGGTAGTCGGAGGGGCTACACCTTC

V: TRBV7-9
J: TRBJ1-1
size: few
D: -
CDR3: CASSPRVGNTEAFF
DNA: TGTGCCAGCAGCCCCAGGGTTGGGAACACTGAAGCTTTCTTT

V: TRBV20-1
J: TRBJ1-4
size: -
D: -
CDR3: CSARDGGLYEKLFF
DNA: TGCAGTGCTAGAGATGGGGGCCTGTATGAAAAACTGTTTTTT

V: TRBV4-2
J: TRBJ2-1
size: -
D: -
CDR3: CASSQVQARDEQFF
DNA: TGTGCCAGCAGCCAAGTACAGGCTCGGGATGAGCAGTTCTTC

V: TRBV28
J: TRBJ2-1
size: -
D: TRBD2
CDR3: CATLQAGGLGEQFF
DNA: TGTGCCACATTACAAGCGGGGGGCTTGGGTGAGCAGTTCTTC

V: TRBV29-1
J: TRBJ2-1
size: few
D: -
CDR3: CSVVRGRGQFF
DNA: TGCAGCGTTGTCAGGGGTAGAGGGCAGTTCTTC

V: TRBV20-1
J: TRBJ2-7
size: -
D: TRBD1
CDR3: CSASHRTGTGFYEQYF
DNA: TGCAGTGCTTCTCACAGAACCGGGACAGGGTTCTACGAGCAGTACTTC

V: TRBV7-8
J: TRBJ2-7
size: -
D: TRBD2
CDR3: CASSKQSTSGTYNEQYF
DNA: TGTGCCAGCAGCAAACAATCAACTAGCGGAACCTACAATGAGCAGTACTTC

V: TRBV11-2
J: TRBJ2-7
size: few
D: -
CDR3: CASSGKGRDTTGYEQYF
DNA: TGTGCCAGCAGCGGTAAAGGTAGGGACACCACTGGCTACGAGCAGTACTTC

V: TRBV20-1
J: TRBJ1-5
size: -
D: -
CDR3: CSARDVGVHNQPQHF
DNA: TGCAGTGCTAGAGATGTCGGGGTACACAATCAGCCCCAGCATTTT

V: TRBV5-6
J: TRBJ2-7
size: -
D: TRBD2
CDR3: CASSFGLAASSYEQYF
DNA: TGTGCCAGCAGCTTCGGACTAGCGGCAAGCTCCTACGAGCAGTACTTC

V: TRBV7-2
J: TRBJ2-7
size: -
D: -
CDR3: CASSKDTARSYEQYF
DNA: TGTGCCAGCAGCAAAGACACAGCCCGCTCCTACGAGCAGTACTTC

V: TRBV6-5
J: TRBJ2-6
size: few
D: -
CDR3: CASSYQGTGASGANVLTF
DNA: TGTGCCAGCAGTTACCAGGGAACTGGTGCCTCTGGGGCCAACGTCCTGACTTTC